This TCR beta chain was observed in a study of PD-1 blockade in mismatch repair-deficient tumors. Study results and limitations: Tumor-resident clones, often absent from pretreatment blood, expanded after pembrolizumab and then contracted.

Mismatch repair deficiency was confirmed in all patients, by PCR or immunohistochemistry. Only in-frame clones appear in the TCRdb table, and some are missing; sequencing was by immunoSEQ multiplex PCR. The profile shows more than 40,000 clones, around 82% of them singletons. Concerning this clone itself: The antigen remains unidentified.

This sequence was found in an adult with mismatch repair-deficient cancer. The starting material was peripheral blood, obtained 4 weeks after starting pembrolizumab.

The CDR3 DNA reads as TGCGCCAGCAGCTGGAGTTTAGCGGGGTCTCAAGAGACCCAGTACTTC. This sequence encodes CASSWSLAGSQETQYF. The rearrangement uses TRBV5-1 and TRBJ2-5; the match to TRBD2 covers 8 bases. V shed 3 bases and J 2 bases; nucleotides not matched to a gene: 9. The CDR3 is made up of 16 amino acids. Germline V gene sequence: CDR1 SGHRS, CDR2 YFSETQ.